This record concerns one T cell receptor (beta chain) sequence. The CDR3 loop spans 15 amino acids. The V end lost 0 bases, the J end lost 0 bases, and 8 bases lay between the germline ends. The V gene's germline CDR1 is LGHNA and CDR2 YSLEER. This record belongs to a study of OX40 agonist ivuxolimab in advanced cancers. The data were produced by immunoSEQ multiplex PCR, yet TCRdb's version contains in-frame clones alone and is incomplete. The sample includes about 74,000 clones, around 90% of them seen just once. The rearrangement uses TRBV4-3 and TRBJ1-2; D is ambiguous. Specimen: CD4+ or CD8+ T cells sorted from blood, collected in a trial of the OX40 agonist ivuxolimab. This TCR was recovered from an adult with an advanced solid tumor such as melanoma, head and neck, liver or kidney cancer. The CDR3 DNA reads TGCGCCAGCAGCCAAGACTTCCCAGCTAACTATGGCTACACCTTC. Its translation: CASSQDFPANYGYTF.